This T cell receptor (beta chain) was documented in a study of OX40 agonist ivuxolimab in advanced cancers. Background on the study: Patients were dosed intravenously with ivuxolimab at 0.01 to 10 mg/kg every 2 weeks. Averaging 60 years in age, with a range of roughly 20 to 79, the cohort was approximately 83% male. Overall study findings and caveats: On average, CD8+ T cells showed a greater number of expanded clones than CD4+.

TCRdb's table, derived via immunoSEQ multiplex PCR, lists solely in-frame clones and lacks some. This repertoire shows tens of thousands of clones, about 87% found once; its top ten account for roughly 7%. This CDR3 has 11 amino acids. Germline CDR1 and CDR2: SGDLS and YYNGEE. Trimming cost V 5 bases and J 6 bases, with 9 bases left between them. A word on this clone: Its antigen remains unidentified.

This TCR was recovered from an adult with an advanced solid tumor such as melanoma, head and neck, liver or kidney cancer. The V call is TRBV9, the J call TRBJ2-7; D remains unclear. Specimen: CD4+ or CD8+ T cells sorted from blood, collected in a trial of the OX40 agonist ivuxolimab. The DNA for the CDR3 is TGTGCCAGCAGATTACACCGCGAGCAGTACTTC. The encoded protein is CASRLHREQYF. Supplemented by reference TRBV9 and TRBJ2-7, the full variable domain reads DSGVTQTPKHLITATGQRVTLRCSPRSGDLSVYWYQQSLDQGLQFLIQYYNGEERAKGNILERFSAQQFPDLHSELNLSSLELGDSALYFCASRLHREQYFGPGTRLTVT.